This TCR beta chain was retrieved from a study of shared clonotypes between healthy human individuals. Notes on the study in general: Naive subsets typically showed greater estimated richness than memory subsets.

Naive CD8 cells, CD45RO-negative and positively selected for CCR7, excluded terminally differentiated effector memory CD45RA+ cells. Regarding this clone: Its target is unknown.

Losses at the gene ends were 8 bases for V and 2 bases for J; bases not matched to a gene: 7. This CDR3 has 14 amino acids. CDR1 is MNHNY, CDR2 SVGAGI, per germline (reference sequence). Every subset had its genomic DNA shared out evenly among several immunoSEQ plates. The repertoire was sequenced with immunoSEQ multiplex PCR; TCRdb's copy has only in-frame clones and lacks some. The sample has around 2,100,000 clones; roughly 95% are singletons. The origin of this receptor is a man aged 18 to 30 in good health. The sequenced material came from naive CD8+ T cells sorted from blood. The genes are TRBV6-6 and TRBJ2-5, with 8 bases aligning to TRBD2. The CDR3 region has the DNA TGTGCCAGCGCGGACGGGGGGGAGCAAGAGACCCAGTACTTC. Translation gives CASADGGEQETQYF.